The rows below give T cell receptor beta chains drawn from one sample of a study of T cell repertoires in cytomegalovirus infection. Via MiXCR, TCRdb re-called the reads, giving one row per CDR3 protein. The sample records roughly 220,000 distinct CDR3 sequences, 38% being singletons. Antigens of these TCRs are unknown. The sample in question was CD8+ T cells from cultured PBMCs, obtained from culture after CMV antigen stimulation. These receptors all stem from a human donor in good health (CMV status not recorded). Some clones in this sample may be carry-over from other donors' samples. The conserved cysteine and the conserved F or W are not part of the CDR3 here.

TRBJ2-5 TRBV23-1 ASSLGTSGHQETQY
TRBJ2-7 TRBV3-1 ASSPGWQGAYEQY
TRBJ2-7 TRBV7-6 ASSLAGTGVDDEQY
TRBJ2-1 TRBV7-2 ASSPVGTALYNEQF
TRBJ2-3 TRBV6-1 ASSPIKGGRAGTDTQY
TRBJ2-7 TRBV10-2 ASSESARETDYEQY
TRBJ2-7 TRBV15 ATSGGGELHEQY
TRBJ2-1 TRBV5-4 ASSLRREVRNEQF
TRBJ1-4 TRBV3-1 ASRARQGATNEKLF
TRBJ2-1 TRBV6-6 ASSYELAGGNAHEQF
TRBJ2-2 TRBV24-1 ASADGGRAGTGELF
TRBJ2-1 TRBV7-6 ASSLELNEQF
TRBJ2-7 TRBV11-2 ASSLGHTGVDEQY
TRBJ1-2 TRBV5-1 ASRVQGDGYT
TRBJ1-5 TRBV27 ASSPSGGDSNQPQH
TRBJ2-4 TRBV2 ASSLSKNIQY
TRBJ2-5 TRBV14 ASSPRTGQRYRQETQY
TRBJ1-5 TRBV11-2 ASASAVGGNQPQH
TRBJ2-1 TRBV28 ASSFSAGEIEEQF
TRBJ1-2 TRBV19 TSNFVTLGTGPSNYGYT
TRBJ2-1 TRBV6-1 ASRPSGGPYNEQF
TRBJ2-7 TRBV28 ATGAASSYEQY
TRBJ2-7 TRBV7-8 ASGTSYEQY
TRBJ2-7 TRBV7-6 ASSSGSGGAQEQY
TRBJ2-7 TRBV28 ASSLRFEQY
TRBJ1-5 TRBV7-9 ASSFDSLNQPQH
TRBJ1-5 TRBV27 ASSLSTGDQPQH
TRBJ2-7 TRBV7-2 ASSPPGLAGFNEQY
TRBJ2-1 TRBV27 ASTLGEPHNEQF
TRBJ1-1 TRBV7-9 ASSSSRWGYTEAF
TRBJ1-1 TRBV6-1 ASSYTQGGLLEAF
TRBJ1-2 TRBV7-2 ASSPDTRTNYGYT
TRBJ2-3 TRBV7-6 ASSHKRLLMDTQY
TRBJ2-7 TRBV7-9 ASTPYASFHEQY
TRBJ2-7 TRBV20-1 SARDPISYEQY
TRBJ2-1 TRBV27 ASTGGSSYNEQF
TRBJ1-5 TRBV2 ASSLRQGKYSNQPQH
TRBJ2-7 TRBV6-6 ASRPTGVPYEQY
TRBJ1-1 TRBV7-6 ASSWRAQSGNTEAF
TRBJ2-3 TRBV7-8 ASSFKAGYTDTQY
TRBJ2-7 TRBV7-2 ASSPEGWDEQY
TRBJ1-6 TRBV14 ASSQGQGGTPLH
TRBJ1-1 TRBV5-1 ASSPEVTGWNTEAF